The clone carrying this T cell receptor (beta chain) was detected ten times or more. Looked up from germline, CDR1 is SGHVS and CDR2 is FNYEAQ. V shed 4 bases and J 7 bases; nucleotides not matched to a gene: 9. This CDR3 spans 16 amino acids. The TCR beta CDR3 regions underwent amplification using RNA transcripts as the source. The TCR CDR3 first-round RT-PCR relied on the HTBI primer set. TCRdb itself ran the multiplex PCR reads through MiXCR, one entry per CDR3 protein. Seen here are a few hundred thousand distinct CDR3 sequences, around 18% observed once, and the top ten hold around 43%. These data originate in a study of T cells in Graves' hyperthyroidism and ophthalmopathy.

This clonotype was obtained from a man aged 35 to 55 with Graves' hyperthyroidism. This chain links TRBV7-6 with TRBJ2-1; 11 nucleotides match TRBD1. Material for sequencing was blood. CDR3: CASSWAGTGGRNEQFF. The CDR3 nucleotides are TGTGCCAGCAGCTGGGCTGGGACAGGGGGTCGTAATGAGCAGTTCTTC. Filled out from reference TRBV7-6 and TRBJ2-1, the complete variable domain reads GAGVSQSPRYKVTKRGQDVALRCDPISGHVSLYWYRQALGQGPEFLTYFNYEAQQDKSGLPNDRFSAERPEGSISTLTIQRTEQRDSAMYRCASSWAGTGGRNEQFFGPGTRLTVL.